These T cell receptor beta chains were read from a single sample in a study of metastatic and nonmetastatic thyroid tumors. TCRdb re-called the PCR reads via MiXCR. The table lists around 53,000 clones, approximately 20% of them singletons, with approximately 4% in the top ten. What was sequenced was blood. These receptors originate from a female donor with papillary thyroid cancer or a benign thyroid nodule (not recorded which). Some clones in this sample may be carry-over from other donors' samples. The CDR3 runs from the conserved cysteine through the conserved F or W. The size of a clone is reported for some rows only, either as once, few or many, or as a class for expanded clones.

j_gene | v_gene | abundance | len | CDR3aa
TRBJ2-7 | TRBV30 | many | 12 | CAWNHPNSEQYF
TRBJ1-6 | TRBV30 | once | 13 | CACGTWGVSPLHF
TRBJ2-1 | TRBV5-5 | many | 15 | CASSPGAGRVNEQFF
TRBJ2-3 | TRBV19 | many | 14 | CASMDRTRTDTQYF
TRBJ2-1 | TRBV24-1 | . | 20 | CATSDNPLTSGRAFYNEQFF
TRBJ2-1 | TRBV10-3 | many | 12 | CAIGDGSDEQFF
TRBJ1-3 | TRBV2 | many | 13 | CASKGAGGNTIYF
TRBJ2-1 | TRBV11-1 | many | 16 | CASSLGGTGGENEQFF
TRBJ2-1 | TRBV10-3 | many | 17 | CAISEIKTSGRAYEQFF
TRBJ2-7 | TRBV20-1 | many | 14 | CSAGREGYAYEQYF
TRBJ1-2 | TRBV6-1 | few | 13 | CASSETGFLGYTF
TRBJ2-3 | TRBV5-1 | . | 18 | CARGLPSGQGTSTDTQYF
TRBJ1-6 | TRBV20-1 | . | 12 | CSARPGGSPLHF
TRBJ2-5 | TRBV3-1 | . | 16 | CASSPGDSSLQETQYF
TRBJ1-1 | TRBV10-3 | many | 14 | CAIQDSPMNTEAFF
TRBJ1-6 | TRBV6-2/TRBV6-3 | few | 15 | CASSYDGRLNSPLHF
TRBJ1-4 | TRBV30 | . | 15 | CAWRPTGAPNYKLFF
TRBJ2-1 | TRBV11-2 | many | 17 | CASSLELAGGTYNEQFF
TRBJ2-7 | TRBV5-1 | once | 14 | CASSQQGSYYEQYF
TRBJ1-1 | TRBV2 | many | 15 | CASSEMVGRATEAFF
TRBJ1-5 | TRBV6-1 | . | 13 | CASSEHSSRHQHF
TRBJ1-5 | TRBV29-1 | many | 14 | CSVRQGNSNQPQHF
TRBJ2-2 | TRBV28 | . | 15 | CASSWQRGYTGELFF
TRBJ1-2 | TRBV28 | few | 14 | CASSSEAFYYGYTF